These 27 T cell receptor beta chains were sequenced from one sample in a study of T cell responses to AZD1222 COVID-19 vaccine. Sequencing was performed with immunoSEQ multiplex PCR; in TCRdb, only in-frame clones are kept and a portion is missing. The table includes approximately 150,000 clones, 91% detected once. Specimen: peripheral blood, collected on day 0 of AZD1222 vaccination. Receptors originate from an adult in good health.

The chain employs TRBV27 and TRBJ1-2, with TRBD1 as a possible D gene (5 bases). Germline V gene data show CDR1 as MNHEY and CDR2 as SMNVEV (reference sequence). CDR3 length equals 13 residues. V gave up 2 bases and J gave up 5 bases, with 9 bases separating them. The CDR3 coding sequence is TGTGCCAGCAGTTTACTGGGGCAGTATGGCTACACCTTC. It is translated as CASSLLGQYGYTF.

This chain links TRBV9 with TRBJ2-7; possibly TRBD1 for D (5 bases). The germline gives CDR1 SGDLS, CDR2 YYNGEE. This CDR3 is built from 14 residues. V gave up 4 bases and J gave up 3 bases, with 14 bases separating them. The CDR3 sequence is CASSPPDRYYEQYF. Here the CDR3 DNA reads TGTGCCAGCAGCCCCCCTGACAGATACTACGAGCAGTACTTC.

V and J are TRBV19 and TRBJ2-1; 9 nucleotides align to TRBD2. Trimming cost V 4 bases and J 10 bases; bases outside gene matches: 11. The CDR3 is made up of 15 amino acids. Germline values: CDR1 LNHDA, CDR2 SQIVND (reference sequence). CDR3 nucleotides: TGTGCCAGTAGTAGGGATTTAGCGGGGGCCCGGGAGCAGTTCTTC. Translating gives CASSRDLAGAREQFF.

The V and J genes are TRBV2 and TRBJ2-5, with D uncertain. CDR3 length: 16 amino acids. Germline V gives CDR1 SNHLY, CDR2 FYNNEI. Trimming left V 1 base short and J 1 base short, with 13 bases between. DNA for the CDR3: TGTGCCAGCAGTGAAGGGGTGACCCCCGGCCAAGAGACCCAGTACTTC. This sequence encodes CASSEGVTPGQETQYF.

The chain employs TRBV11-3 and TRBJ1-5; no clear D. This CDR3 has 9 residues. Germline V gene lookup returns CDR1 SGHNT and CDR2 YENEEA. Trimming pared 0 bases from V and 12 bases from J, leaving 0 bases between. The CDR3 DNA reads TGTGCCAGCAGCTTAGACCAGCATTTT. This sequence encodes CASSLDQHF.

The J gene is TRBJ1-6, the V gene TRBV5-1, with D possibly matching TRBD1 (6 bases). Trimming took 0 bases from V and 7 from J, leaving 14 bases between them. CDR3 length: 16 residues. Germline V CDR1 and CDR2: SGHRS, YFSETQ. The CDR3 sequence is CASSLAGGLGNSPLHF. The CDR3 region has the DNA TGCGCCAGCAGCTTGGCCGGGGGCCTAGGGAATTCACCCCTCCACTTT.

The chain recombines TRBV27 with TRBJ2-5; 10 bases fit TRBD2. After removal of 2 bases from V and 0 bases from J, the junction contained 6 bases not matched to a gene. Looked up from germline, CDR1 is MNHEY and CDR2 is SMNVEV (reference sequence). The CDR3 sequence is 17 residues long. Here the CDR3 reads CASSLSGAGGYQETQYF. The CDR3 DNA follows: TGTGCCAGCAGTTTAAGTGGAGCGGGAGGGTACCAAGAGACCCAGTACTTC.

This clone showed up just once. The chain links TRBV11-3 to TRBJ1-1; a possible D gene is TRBD1 (6 bases). Germline CDR1 is SGHNT and CDR2 is YENEEA. The CDR3 consists of 15 residues. Between the trimmed V and J ends, which lost 6 bases and 0 bases, there was a span of 14 bases. The CDR3 sequence: CASRGQSALNTEAFF. DNA for the CDR3: TGTGCCAGCAGGGGACAATCGGCGTTGAACACTGAAGCTTTCTTT.

The rearrangement joins TRBV28 to TRBJ1-4; D call uncertain. The CDR3 is 14 amino acids. The germline V and J ends were trimmed by 7 bases and 0 bases, with 9 bases remaining between them. Germline V gives CDR1 MDHEN, CDR2 SYDVKM. The CDR3 sequence: CASISTTTNEKLFF. The CDR3 nucleotides are TGTGCCAGCATTTCCACTACAACTAATGAAAAACTGTTTTTT.

J is TRBJ2-7 and V is TRBV6-1, with TRBD2 matching over 7 bases. Germline CDR1 MNHNS, CDR2 SASEGT. The junction had 6 bases not matched to a gene; V was cut back by 3 bases and J by 4 bases. The CDR3 contains 14 residues. CDR3 sequence (DNA): TGTGCCAGCAGTGAGTCCCAGCGGGGATACGAGCAGTACTTC. Protein sequence: CASSESQRGYEQYF.

This clone appeared once. The chain uses TRBV7-2 and TRBJ2-6; 7 bases line up with TRBD1. Looked up from germline, CDR1 is SGHTA and CDR2 is FQGNSA. This CDR3 has 14 amino acids. V was clipped by 4 bases and J by 13 bases; unmatched bases: 10. The CDR3 is CASSYLRDRSVLTF. The CDR3 DNA reads TGTGCCAGCAGCTATCTAAGGGACAGATCGGTCCTGACTTTC. Based on the CDR3 plus reference TRBV7-2 and TRBJ2-6, the full variable domain is GAGVSQSPSNKVTEKGKDVELRCDPISGHTALYWYRQSLGQGLEFLIYFQGNSAPDKSGLPSDRFSAERTGGSVSTLTIQRTQQEDSAVYLCASSYLRDRSVLTFGAGSRLTVL.

This clone was seen a single time. This chain uses TRBV28 with TRBJ1-4, with no clear D. The V end was cut by 6 bases, the J end by 0 bases, with 11 bases between. This CDR3 contains 15 residues. Germline CDR1 MDHEN, CDR2 SYDVKM. CDR3 region: CASREPSATNEKLFF. The CDR3 region has the DNA TGTGCCAGCAGAGAACCGTCGGCAACTAATGAAAAACTGTTTTTT.

The chain recombines TRBV6-2 or TRBV6-3 with TRBJ2-1, with 11 bases lining up with TRBD2. The CDR3 sequence is 17 residues long. CDR1 is MNHEY, CDR2 SVGEGT, per germline. V trimming: 6 bases; J trimming: 0 bases; junction bases outside the gene matches: 7. DNA of the CDR3: TGTGCCAGCAGCCCAATGACTAGCGGGGTCTCCTACAATGAGCAGTTCTTC. This encodes CASSPMTSGVSYNEQFF.

This clone was recorded only once. The genes are TRBV30 and TRBJ2-3, with 9 bases that match TRBD2. CDR1 GTSNPN and CDR2 SVGIG come from the germline V gene (reference sequence). V was pared by 4 bases and J by 2 bases, with 7 bases of the junction left unmatched. The CDR3 runs to 15 residues. The CDR3 DNA sequence: TGTGCCTGGAAGCAGGGACTAGCCTACACAGATACGCAGTATTTT. Protein: CAWKQGLAYTDTQYF.

Written as DNA, the CDR3 is TGTGCCAGCAGCCAAGGACAGGGGGCAGGGAATGAGCAGTTCTTC. Amino acid sequence: CASSQGQGAGNEQFF. This sequence joins TRBV3-1 (or the pseudogene TRBV3-2) and TRBJ2-1; 10 bases agree with TRBD1. The V gene end was trimmed by 1 base and the J gene end by 7 bases; junction bases not matched to a gene: 4. The V gene's germline CDR1 is LGHDT and CDR2 YNNKEL (reference sequence). There are 15 residues in the CDR3.

V usage is TRBV5-8 and J usage is TRBJ1-1, with TRBD1 matching 7 bases. The CDR3 spans 14 residues. Trimming cost V 2 bases and J 11 bases; bases outside gene matches: 12. Germline loops: CDR1 SGHTS, CDR2 YDEGEE. CDR3 sequence (DNA): TGTGCCAGCAGCTTCACCGGGACAGCATTGAACGCTTTCTTT. Translation: CASSFTGTALNAFF.

This clone has just a few counts. This chain uses TRBV6-2 or TRBV6-3 with TRBJ1-2; D not certain. V was pared by 6 bases and J by 6 bases, with 11 bases between. This CDR3 is 12 amino acids long. Germline V gene data show CDR1 as MNHEY and CDR2 as SVGEGT. The CDR3 bases are TGTGCCAGCAGCCATAACTACGATGGCTACACCTTC. Its protein is CASSHNYDGYTF.

This clone was seen once. The V and J genes are TRBV5-4 and TRBJ2-7, with 10 bases aligning to TRBD1. The V gene's germline CDR1 is SGHNT and CDR2 YYREEE (reference sequence). The CDR3 contains 14 residues. V trimming: 5 bases; J trimming: 2 bases; junction bases outside the gene matches: 4. The CDR3 loop is CASRIDRGPYEQYF. The CDR3 DNA is TGTGCCAGCAGGATTGACAGGGGGCCCTACGAGCAGTACTTC.

The J gene is TRBJ1-1, the V gene TRBV5-1; D is perhaps TRBD1 (5 bases). The CDR3 consists of 15 residues. V was cut by 0 bases and J by 4 bases, with 13 bases left in between. The germline V gene has CDR1 SGHRS and CDR2 YFSETQ. CDR3 DNA sequence: TGCGCCAGCAGCTTGGGCCAGGGTTATAGCACTGAAGCTTTCTTT. It specifies CASSLGQGYSTEAFF.

V usage is TRBV28 and J usage is TRBJ1-5; the D is unclear. CDR3 length: 14 amino acids. Deletions cut 5 bases from V and 0 bases from J, with 8 bases between. Germline CDR1 reads MDHEN; CDR2 reads SYDVKM. DNA of the CDR3: TGTGCCAGCAGTAGGTTTCATAGCAATCAGCCCCAGCATTTT. Amino acid sequence: CASSRFHSNQPQHF.

This chain joins TRBV19 and TRBJ2-6, with D tentatively TRBD1 (6 bases). CDR1 is LNHDA, CDR2 SQIVND, per germline (reference sequence). Trimming stripped 7 bases from V and 4 bases from J, with 11 bases between. The CDR3 sequence is 14 residues long. CDR3 DNA sequence: TGTGCCAGTAACAGGGAAACCGGGGCCAACGTCCTGACTTTC. Its protein product is CASNRETGANVLTF. Looking up the rest from reference TRBV19 and TRBJ2-6 gives the full variable domain: DGGITQSPKYLFRKEGQNVTLSCEQNLNHDAMYWYRQDPGQGLRLIYYSQIVNDFQKGDIAEGYSVSREKKESFPLTVTSAQKNPTAFYLCASNRETGANVLTFGAGSRLTVL.

The chain uses TRBV6-1 and TRBJ1-4; TRBD1 matches at 7 bases. The length of the CDR3 is 14 residues. V shed 2 bases and J 8 bases; nucleotides not matched to a gene: 5. Germline V gives CDR1 MNHNS, CDR2 SASEGT. The CDR3 DNA is TGTGCCAGCAGTGAAAGACAGGGTATAGAAAAACTGTTTTTT. Amino acid sequence: CASSERQGIEKLFF.

This clone appeared once. This chain uses TRBV27 with TRBJ1-5; possible D gene TRBD1, 5 bases. The CDR3 runs to 14 residues. The ends were cut back, 3 bases at V and 5 bases at J, with 11 bases in the middle. Germline assignment: CDR1 MNHEY and CDR2 SMNVEV (reference sequence). The CDR3, as DNA: TGTGCCAGCAGTTTTAGGGGTGGTGATCAGCCCCAGCATTTT. Translating gives CASSFRGGDQPQHF.

V and J are TRBV5-1 and TRBJ2-1, with a weak D call TRBD1 (6 bases). Germline CDR1 is SGHRS and CDR2 is YFSETQ. The CDR3 sequence is 14 residues long. V was trimmed by 4 bases and J by 4 bases, leaving 12 bases between them. The CDR3 loop reads CASSRDTLYNEQFF. In nucleotides, the CDR3 is TGCGCCAGCAGCCGGGACACCTTATACAATGAGCAGTTCTTC.

This clone was counted a single time. In nucleotides, the CDR3 is TGTGCCAGTAGTAGTTCCTCCGTGGAGCTGTTTTTT. It specifies CASSSSSVELFF. The chain has TRBV19 and TRBJ2-2; D is undetermined. CDR3 length equals 12 residues. Germline V gene data show CDR1 as LNHDA and CDR2 as SQIVND (reference sequence). V was shortened by 4 bases and J by 10 bases, with 10 bases between the two germline ends.

The chain combines TRBV28 with TRBJ1-5, with 9 bases identical to TRBD1. Germline trimming cut 5 bases from V and 2 bases from J; bases unmatched to any gene: 4. CDR3 length: 15 amino acids. CDR1 and CDR2 from the germline V gene are MDHEN and SYDVKM. The CDR3 protein is CASSPTGGGNQPQHF. DNA for the CDR3: TGTGCCAGCAGTCCCACAGGGGGCGGCAATCAGCCCCAGCATTTT.

V is TRBV15 and J is TRBJ1-2, with 7 bases that match TRBD1. Germline lookup yields CDR1 LNHNV and CDR2 YYDKDF (reference sequence). With V trimmed by 0 bases and J by 2 bases, 6 bases remained unmatched. CDR3 size: 16 residues. The CDR3 DNA follows: TGTGCCACCAGCAGAGACCCGACAGGGTCCAACTATGGCTACACCTTC. It is translated as CATSRDPTGSNYGYTF.